Listed here is a single T cell receptor beta chain. Which antigen it targets is not known. Base qualities are not provided; no much larger clone lies one nucleotide away. Multiplexed two-step PCR with Vbeta-specific forward primers and Jbeta-specific reverse primers was used to amplify TCRbeta CDR3 regions. Through the immunoSEQ service, the TCRbeta libraries were run on an Illumina instrument for sequencing. As for how the authors treated the data: V, D and J genes were assigned using IMGT annotation, and counts were corrected for multiplex PCR bias using synthetic CDR3 analogues. In the immunoSEQ Analyzer, repertoire clonality was calculated as one minus normalized Shannon entropy. Clonal expansion was defined by Fisher's exact test with Benjamini-Hochberg false discovery rate control, using two-tailed P<0.01. The clones in this table, taken by TCRdb from immuneACCESS, are in-frame only. Not every clone is retained; where verified, under half of the shortfall comes from an unresolved V gene, and the cause of the rest is unknown. V and J calls and clone size are those listed in that table; D and trimming were worked out from the DNA. This sample comprises tens of thousands of clones, approximately 77% of them detected only once. Of the sample, over 0.35% is held by the ten largest clones.

These data originate in a study of regulatory dendritic cells for organ transplantation (dated by TCRdb to between 2016 and 2019). For the wider study: TCRbeta repertoires were sequenced from sorted naive and memory CD4+ and CD8+ T cells before and after allostimulation with regulatory or mature dendritic cells.

Compared with germline, V lacks 0 bases and J lacks 3 bases; bases without a gene match: 5. There are 19 amino acids in the CDR3, from cysteine to phenylalanine inclusive. Solely the CDR3 DNA is kept, with 57 bases framed from the first base. Via the germline V gene, CDR1 is LGHNA and CDR2 YSLEER. FACS was used to sort CD4+ or CD8+ cells into naive T cells (CD45RA+) and memory T cells (CD45RO+). The T cells used for TCR sequencing were obtained from two healthy control subjects. Unstimulated sorted T cell subsets served as baseline controls for the mixed lymphocyte reactions. Genomic DNA was extracted with the Qiagen DNeasy Blood & Tissue Kit. What the authors observed across the whole study: Highly diverse repertoires were observed in naive CD4+ and CD8+ T cells, whereas lower diversity was observed in memory cells, and the most oligoclonal repertoires were found in memory CD8+ cells. In both subjects, allostimulation led to expansion of memory CD8+ clones, although regulatory dendritic cells appeared to cause more limited expansion than mature dendritic cells did. The authors pointed out considerable heterogeneity between individuals in the alloreactive memory CD8+ T cell pool, and only a couple of subjects were sequenced. Of the resting subsets, memory CD8+ T cells had the largest number of alloreactive TCR clonotypes.

Sequenced input: naive CD8+ T cells from blood. The cell subset or site label corresponds to: CD45RA+ naive T cells. The clonotype comes from a human donor in good health. This chain is built from TRBV4-3 and TRBJ2-1; the junction holds 16 bases that match TRBD2. The base sequence is TGCGCCAGCAGCCAAGATACGGGACTAGCGGGGGGGCTCTACAATGAGCAGTTCTTC. Its translation reads: CASSQDTGLAGGLYNEQFF.